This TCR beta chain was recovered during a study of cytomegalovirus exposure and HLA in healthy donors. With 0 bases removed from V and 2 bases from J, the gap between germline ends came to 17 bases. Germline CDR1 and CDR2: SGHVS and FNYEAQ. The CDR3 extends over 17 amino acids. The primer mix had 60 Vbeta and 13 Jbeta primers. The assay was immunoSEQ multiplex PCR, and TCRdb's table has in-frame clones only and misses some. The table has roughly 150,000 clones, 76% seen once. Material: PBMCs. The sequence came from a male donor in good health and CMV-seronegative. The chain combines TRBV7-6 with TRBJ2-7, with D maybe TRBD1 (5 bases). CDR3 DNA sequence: TGTGCCAGCAGCTTAGCTCCCACCCAGGGTACGACCTACGAGCAGTACTTC. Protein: CASSLAPTQGTTYEQYF. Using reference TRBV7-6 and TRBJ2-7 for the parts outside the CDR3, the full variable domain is GAGVSQSPRYKVTKRGQDVALRCDPISGHVSLYWYRQALGQGPEFLTYFNYEAQQDKSGLPNDRFSAERPEGSISTLTIQRTEQRDSAMYRCASSLAPTQGTTYEQYFGPGTRLTVT.